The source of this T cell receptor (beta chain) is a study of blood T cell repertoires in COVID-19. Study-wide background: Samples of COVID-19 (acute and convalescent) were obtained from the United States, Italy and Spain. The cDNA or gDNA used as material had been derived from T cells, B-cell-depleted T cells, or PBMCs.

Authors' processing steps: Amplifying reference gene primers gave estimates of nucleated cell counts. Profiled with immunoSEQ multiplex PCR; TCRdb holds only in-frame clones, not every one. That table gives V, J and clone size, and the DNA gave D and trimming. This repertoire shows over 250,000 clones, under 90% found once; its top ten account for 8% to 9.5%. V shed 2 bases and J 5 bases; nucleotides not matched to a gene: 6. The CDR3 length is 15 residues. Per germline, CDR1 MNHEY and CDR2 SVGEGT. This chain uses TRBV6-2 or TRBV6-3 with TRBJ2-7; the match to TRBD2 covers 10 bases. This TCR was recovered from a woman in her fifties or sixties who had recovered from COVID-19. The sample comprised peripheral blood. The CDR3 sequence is CASSYVASGSNEQYF. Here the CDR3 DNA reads TGTGCCAGCAGTTACGTAGCTAGCGGGAGTAACGAGCAGTACTTC.